This T cell receptor beta chain was profiled in a study of T cell repertoires in cytomegalovirus infection. Study results and caveats: The ex vivo response showed dominance by HLA-C-restricted CMV-specific TCR beta clonotypes.

With respect to this clonotype: Its cognate antigen is unknown.

From the reads, TCRdb called clonotypes with MiXCR, one entry per CDR3 protein. The profile shows 800,000 to 950,000 distinct CDR3 sequences, around a third of them singletons. The trim removed 9 bases at V and 1 base at J, leaving 15 bases unmatched. Looked up from germline, CDR1 is MDHEN and CDR2 is SYDVKM. The CDR3 contains 17 residues. Here the sequenced sample was cultured CD8+ T cells from PBMCs, taken from culture after CMV antigen stimulation. The chain combines TRBV28 with TRBJ2-3; 8 nucleotides match TRBD2. The receptor comes from a human donor in good health (CMV status not recorded). Some clones in this sample may be carry-over from other donors' samples. The CDR3 DNA reads as TGTGCCAGACCAACGGGGGGGCCCGTCGGGGGCACAGATACGCAGTATTTT. As protein: CARPTGGPVGGTDTQYF.